This T cell receptor beta chain stems from a study of PD-L1 blockade in urothelial cancer. Looking at the study overall: Before enrollment, 0 to 3 chemotherapy regimens had been given to patients. Peripheral blood specimens exhibited a median yield of 141,255 T cells.

Study findings and constraints: Patients with below-median pretreatment blood clonality survived longer.

Libraries were prepared by immunoSEQ multiplex PCR; TCRdb keeps only in-frame clonotypes and omits some of them. This table has roughly 87,000 clones, about 89% appearing once. Germline-derived CDR1 and CDR2 are SNHLY and FYNNEI. This CDR3 comprises 15 residues. With V trimmed by 8 bases and J by 2 bases, 11 bases remained unmatched. Specified time point: pretreatment peripheral blood. Per-patient samples, pretreatment and on-treatment, numbered 1 to 8. A note on this clone: The antigen remains unidentified.

The source was PBMCs, collected around atezolizumab (anti-PD-L1) treatment. V gene TRBV2 combines with J gene TRBJ2-5; 7 nucleotides agree with TRBD1. The TCR originated in an elderly woman with urothelial cancer. CDR3 sequence (DNA): TGTGCCAGCGGGGGACACAGGGGCGGGCAAGAGACCCAGTACTTC. Translated, it gives CASGGHRGGQETQYF.